A single TCR beta chain is shown here with its context. The sample belongs to a study of blood T cell repertoires in COVID-19. On the study more broadly: COVID-19 samples from acute and convalescent phases originated in the United States, Italy and Spain. Sample material is recorded as cDNA or gDNA derived from T cells, B-cell-depleted T cells, or PBMCs.

Original handling: Estimation of nucleated cell counts relied on the amplification of reference gene primers. Sequencing used immunoSEQ multiplex PCR; TCRdb keeps in-frame clones, though not all of them. The D gene and trimming were derived from the DNA, and the V and J assignments and clone size from that table. The table has roughly 110,000 clones, approximately 91% seen once. The length of the CDR3 is 14 residues. CDR1 and CDR2 from the germline V gene are MNHEY and SVGAGI. The ends lost 7 bases at V and 8 bases at J; junction bases unmatched: 9. Specimen: peripheral blood. The V and J genes are TRBV6-5 and TRBJ2-4; 9 nucleotides line up with TRBD1. This clonotype was obtained from a woman in her seventies who had recovered from COVID-19. The CDR3 sequence is CASTVPGQGDIQYF. DNA for the CDR3: TGTGCCAGCACTGTCCCGGGACAGGGTGACATTCAGTACTTC.